This TCR beta chain comes out of a study of OX40 agonist ivuxolimab in advanced cancers. CDR1 MNHNY and CDR2 SVGAGI come from the germline V gene (reference sequence). Deletions cut 6 bases from V and 0 bases from J, with 10 bases between. The CDR3 contains 14 residues. Produced via immunoSEQ multiplex PCR; TCRdb's table is partial and in-frame only. The data show fewer than 85,000 clones, 84% seen once. The material sequenced was CD4+ or CD8+ T cells sorted from blood, taken in a trial of the OX40 agonist ivuxolimab. The rearrangement joins TRBV6-6 to TRBJ2-3; either TRBD1 or TRBD2 may fit D (6 bases each). The TCR sequence derives from an adult with an advanced solid tumor such as melanoma, head and neck, liver or kidney cancer. The CDR3 region is CASRTGTSTDTQYF. The CDR3 DNA follows: TGTGCCAGCAGAACAGGGACTAGCACAGATACGCAGTATTTT.